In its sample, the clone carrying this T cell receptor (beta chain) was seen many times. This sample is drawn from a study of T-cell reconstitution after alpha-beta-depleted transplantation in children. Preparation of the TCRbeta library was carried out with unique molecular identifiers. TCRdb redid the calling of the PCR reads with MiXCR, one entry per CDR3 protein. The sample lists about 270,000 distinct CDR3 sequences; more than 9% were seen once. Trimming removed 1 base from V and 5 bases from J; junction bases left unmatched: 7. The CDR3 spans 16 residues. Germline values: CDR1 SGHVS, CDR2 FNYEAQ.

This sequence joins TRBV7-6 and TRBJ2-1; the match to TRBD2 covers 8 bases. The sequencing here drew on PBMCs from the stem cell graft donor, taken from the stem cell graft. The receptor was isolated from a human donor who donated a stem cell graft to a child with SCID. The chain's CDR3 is CASSLVAGGFNNEQFF. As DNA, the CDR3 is TGTGCCAGCAGCTTAGTGGCGGGGGGCTTTAACAATGAGCAGTTCTTC.